This T cell receptor (beta chain) comes out of a study of human T cells and chemical hapten exposure listed by TCRdb under 2021. Some background on the complete study: For sensitization, 2% DPC in acetone was applied to a roughly 2 cm by roughly 2 cm area of upper inner arm skin. The mostly female patient cohort included alopecia areata with under or over 50% scalp involvement, alopecia totalis and alopecia universalis. Blood samples were taken from patients before sensitization (week 0) and at 2, 6 and about 24 weeks after DPC sensitization. Patch testing was performed on the upper back with Finn chambers containing 0.01% DPC, and the patch tests were scored after 6 days according to International Contact Dermatitis Research Group standards. The study tracked peripheral blood TCR repertoire changes in vivo during primary and secondary sensitization to the hapten diphenylcyclopropenone (DPC) in alopecia patients. Patients additionally received weekly therapeutic DPC doses to the scalp throughout the roughly 26-week study period. Roughly 30 alopecia patients provided blood for TCR sequencing at one to four time points (pre-sensitization, 2, 6 and 24 weeks). Libraries were pooled for sequencing, and variation in per-sample TCR yields was attributed mainly to small differences in library volumes within the pool. Beyond this particular receptor, the publication reports: Expanded TCRs formed significantly more large CDR3 similarity clusters than pre-sensitization or healthy control sets, consistent with antigen-driven responses. Because all patients had alopecia, a presumed autoimmune disease, the immune response of the patients might differ from that of healthy individuals. DPC sensitization did not change the number of TCRs with a frequency above 1 in 1000, and there was no evidence of changes in global repertoire structure. A positive correlation was found between the number of PT1 expanded TCRs and patch test score, with significance reached at thresholds 8, 16 and 32 but not 4. After repeated subsampling, the strength of the expansion versus patch-test correlation and the threshold at which it became significant changed.

Reading the germline V gene gives CDR1 ENHRY and CDR2 SYGVKD. The CDR3 runs 19 residues from the cysteine to the phenylalanine. Of all the DNA, just the CDR3 is kept, 57 bases in frame from base 1. Ends trimmed: V by 2 bases, J by 4 bases; bases unmatched to a gene: 12. Library preparation used RACE. TCRdb lists the instrument as NextSeq 500. During library preparation, unique molecular identifiers were attached to individual cDNA molecules so that TCRs could be counted in a quantitative, reproducible way. For every blood RNA sample, sequencing covered both the TCR alpha and TCR beta chains. The original methods were these. The median number of TCRs per sample was some 100,000, ranging from about 20,000 to 690,600. V, J and CDR3 annotation of the TCR reads was performed with the Decombinator software suite. Every sample was subsampled to the same number of TCRs (28,000) for the PS versus PT1 abundance plots. TCRs were defined as expanded if absent before sensitization and observed at least eight times at the 2-week time point. TCRdb passed the public sequencing reads through fastp at Q25 and MiXCR, retaining productive beta sequences. Each entry merges the rows of one CDR3 protein and shows their most common DNA and genes. The authors' filters were not applied to this entry. For this sample the table gives about 380,000 distinct CDR3 sequences, of which approximately 4.4% were detected only once. The ten largest clonotypes hold 2% to 2.5% of the sample.

This specimen's time point label, interpreted: patch test 1, 2 weeks after DPC sensitization. Interpreted using the paper, the treatment or condition label stands for: therapeutic diphenylcyclopropenone sensitization with weekly scalp DPC. At each patch-test visit, blood was drawn before the patch test was applied. Patients were eligible if aged 18 to 70, diagnosed with alopecia and judged suitable for DPC therapy, and pregnant patients were excluded. Total RNA was isolated from unfractionated whole blood collected in Tempus Blood RNA tubes. Points on this clonotype: Its antigen remains unidentified. No base-level quality is on record; no much larger clone is a single base apart.

Rearrangement joined TRBV10-3 to TRBJ2-6; 9 middle bases align to TRBD1. The sequenced sample was whole blood, obtained in connection with sensitization to the hapten diphenylcyclopropenone (DPC). The receptor's source is a woman aged 50 to 60 with alopecia areata. Some clones in this sample may be carry-over from other donors' samples. The CDR3 region: CAISEARTGVASGANVLTF. The nucleotide sequence reads as follows: TGTGCCATCAGTGAGGCCCGGACAGGGGTTGCCTCCGGGGCCAACGTCCTGACTTTC.